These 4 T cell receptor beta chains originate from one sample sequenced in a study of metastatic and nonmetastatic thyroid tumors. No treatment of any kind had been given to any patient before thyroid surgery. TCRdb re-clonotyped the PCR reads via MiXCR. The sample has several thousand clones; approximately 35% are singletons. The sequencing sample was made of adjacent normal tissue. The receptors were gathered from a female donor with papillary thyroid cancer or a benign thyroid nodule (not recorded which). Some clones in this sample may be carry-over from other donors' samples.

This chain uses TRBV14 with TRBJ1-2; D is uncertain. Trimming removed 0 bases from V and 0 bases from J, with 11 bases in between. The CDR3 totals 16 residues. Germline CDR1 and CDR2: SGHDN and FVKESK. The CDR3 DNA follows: TGTGCCAGCAGCCAAGATTCGGGGAAAGCTAACTATGGCTACACCTTC. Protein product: CASSQDSGKANYGYTF.

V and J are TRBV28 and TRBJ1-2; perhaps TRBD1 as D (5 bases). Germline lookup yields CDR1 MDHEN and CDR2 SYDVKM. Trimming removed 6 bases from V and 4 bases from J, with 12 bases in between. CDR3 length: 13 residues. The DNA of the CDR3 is TGTGCCAGCAGCCTTGGGACGGGCTATGGCTACACCTTC. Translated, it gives CASSLGTGYGYTF.

The CDR3 nucleotides read TGTGCCAGCAGTTTTTCCGGGACTAGCGCCACAGATACGCAGTATTTT. It specifies CASSFSGTSATDTQYF. The V gene is TRBV28, the J gene TRBJ2-3, with TRBD2 matching over 10 bases. V gave up 3 bases and J gave up 2 bases; unmatched junction bases: 5. This CDR3 region has 16 residues. The V gene's germline CDR1 is MDHEN and CDR2 SYDVKM.

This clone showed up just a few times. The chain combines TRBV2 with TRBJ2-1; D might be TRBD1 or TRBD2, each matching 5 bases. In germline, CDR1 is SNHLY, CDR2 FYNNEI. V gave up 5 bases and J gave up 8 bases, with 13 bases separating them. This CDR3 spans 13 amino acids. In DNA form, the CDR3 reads TGTGCCAGCAGTTCGCGCAGGGACGATGAGCAGTTCTTC. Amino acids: CASSSRRDDEQFF. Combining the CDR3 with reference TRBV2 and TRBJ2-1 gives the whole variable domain EPEVTQTPSHQVTQMGQEVILRCVPISNHLYFYWYRQILGQKVEFLVSFYNNEISEKSEIFDDQFSVERPDGSNFTLKIRSTKLEDSAMYFCASSSRRDDEQFFGPGTRLTVL.